This TCR beta chain was captured in a study of human T cells and chemical hapten exposure. Study background: All patients underwent weekly scalp dosing with diphenylcyclopropenone for the full roughly 22-week study. Patch tests of 0.01% DPC on the upper back were read at 6 days. Patients were mainly female, each with alopecia areata, totalis or universalis.

The CDR3 loop spans 14 amino acids. Looked up from germline, CDR1 is GTSNPN and CDR2 is SVGIG (reference sequence). The V end was cut by 4 bases, the J end by 4 bases, with 16 bases between. Regarding time point: patch test 1, 2 weeks after DPC sensitization. Described treatment: therapeutic diphenylcyclopropenone sensitization with weekly scalp DPC. The sample holds many counts of this clonotype. TCRdb reprocessed the RACE reads with MiXCR, giving one entry per CDR3 protein. The repertoire holds 370,000 or so distinct CDR3 sequences, with approximately 4.4% as singletons. This receptor was obtained from a woman between 45 and 65 years old with alopecia areata. Some clones in this sample may be carry-over from other donors' samples. V is TRBV30 and J is TRBJ1-1; D gene unclear. The source was whole blood, collected in connection with sensitization to the hapten diphenylcyclopropenone (DPC). CDR3: CAWTLRSVGTEAFF. The DNA for the CDR3 is TGTGCCTGGACCTTAAGGTCCGTGGGCACTGAAGCTTTCTTT. Variable domain in full (rest from reference TRBV30 and TRBJ1-1): SQTIHQWPATLVQPVGSPLSLECTVEGTSNPNLYWYRQAAGRGLQLLFYSVGIGQISSEVPQNLSASRPQDRQFILSSKKLLLSDSGFYLCAWTLRSVGTEAFFGQGTRLTVV.